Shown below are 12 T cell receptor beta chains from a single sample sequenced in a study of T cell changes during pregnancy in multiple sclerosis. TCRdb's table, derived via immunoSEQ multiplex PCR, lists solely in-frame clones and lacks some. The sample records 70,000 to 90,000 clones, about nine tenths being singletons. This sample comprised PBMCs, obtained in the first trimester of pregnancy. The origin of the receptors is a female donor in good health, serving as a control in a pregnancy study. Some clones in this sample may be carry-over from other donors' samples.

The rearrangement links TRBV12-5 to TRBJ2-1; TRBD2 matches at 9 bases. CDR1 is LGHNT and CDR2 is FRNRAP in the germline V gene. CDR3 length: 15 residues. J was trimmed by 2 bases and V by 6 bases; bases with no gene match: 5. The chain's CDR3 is CASGKAGGTYNEQFF. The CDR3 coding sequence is TGTGCTAGTGGGAAAGCGGGAGGCACCTACAATGAGCAGTTCTTC.

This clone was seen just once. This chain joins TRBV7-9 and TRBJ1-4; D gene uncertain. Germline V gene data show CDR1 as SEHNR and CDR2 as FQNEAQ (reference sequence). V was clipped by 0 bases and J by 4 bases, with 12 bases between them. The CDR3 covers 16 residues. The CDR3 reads CASSLALAGGNEKLFF. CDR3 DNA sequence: TGTGCCAGCAGCTTAGCGCTCGCAGGAGGTAATGAAAAACTGTTTTTT.

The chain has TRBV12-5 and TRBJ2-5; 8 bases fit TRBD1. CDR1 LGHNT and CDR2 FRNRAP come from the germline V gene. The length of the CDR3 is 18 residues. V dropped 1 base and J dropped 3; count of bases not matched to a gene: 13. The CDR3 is CASGLGETGQARKETQYF. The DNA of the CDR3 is TGTGCTAGTGGTTTGGGGGAAACGGGACAGGCTAGAAAAGAGACCCAGTACTTC.

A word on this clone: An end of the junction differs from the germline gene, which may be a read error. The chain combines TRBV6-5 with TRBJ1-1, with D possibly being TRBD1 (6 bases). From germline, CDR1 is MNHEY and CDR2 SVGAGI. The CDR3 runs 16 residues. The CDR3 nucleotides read TGTGCCAGCCGTTACACCACAGGGATAGGTCGCCAGAAAGCTTTCTTT. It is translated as CASRYTTGIGRQKAFF.

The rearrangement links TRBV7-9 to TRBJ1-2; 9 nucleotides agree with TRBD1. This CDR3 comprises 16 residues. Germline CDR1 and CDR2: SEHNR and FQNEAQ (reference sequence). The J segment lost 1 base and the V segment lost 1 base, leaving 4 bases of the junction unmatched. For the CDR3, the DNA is TGTGCCAGCAGCTTAGGCCGGGACAGGGTTAACTATGGCTACACCTTC. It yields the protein CASSLGRDRVNYGYTF.

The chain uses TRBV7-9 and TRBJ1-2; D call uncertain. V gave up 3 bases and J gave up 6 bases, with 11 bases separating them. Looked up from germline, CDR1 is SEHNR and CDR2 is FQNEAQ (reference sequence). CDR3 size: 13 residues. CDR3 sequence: CASSFRSGNGYTF. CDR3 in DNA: TGTGCCAGCAGCTTTAGATCGGGGAATGGCTACACCTTC. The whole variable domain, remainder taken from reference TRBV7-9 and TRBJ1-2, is DTGVSQNPRHKITKRGQNVTFRCDPISEHNRLYWYRQTLGQGPEFLTYFQNEAQLEKSRLLSDRFSAERPKGSFSTLEIQRTEQGDSAMYLCASSFRSGNGYTFGSGTRLTVV.

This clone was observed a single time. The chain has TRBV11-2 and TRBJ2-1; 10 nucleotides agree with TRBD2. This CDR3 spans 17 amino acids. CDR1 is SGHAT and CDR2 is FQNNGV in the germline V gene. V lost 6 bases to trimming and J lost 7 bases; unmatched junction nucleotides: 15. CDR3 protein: CASSSPVAGGLWNEQFF. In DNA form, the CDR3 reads TGTGCCAGCAGTTCACCGGTAGCGGGGGGCCTCTGGAATGAGCAGTTCTTC.

The CDR3 loop reads CASSPTSVRGSNTEAFF. The CDR3 nucleotides are TGTGCCAGCAGCCCAACATCGGTAAGGGGATCGAACACTGAAGCTTTCTTT. V and J are TRBV7-9 and TRBJ1-1, with D tentatively TRBD1 (5 bases). V dropped 5 bases and J dropped 1 base, with 20 bases sitting between them. This CDR3 has 17 amino acids. CDR1 and CDR2 from the germline V gene are SEHNR and FQNEAQ (reference sequence).

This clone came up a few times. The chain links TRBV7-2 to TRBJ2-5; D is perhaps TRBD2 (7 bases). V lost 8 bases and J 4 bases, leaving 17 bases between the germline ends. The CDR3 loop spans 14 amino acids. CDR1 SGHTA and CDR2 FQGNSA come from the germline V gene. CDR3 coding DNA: TGTGCCAGCGGGGGGGCGCTGGGGGGAGAGACCCAGTACTTC. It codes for CASGGALGGETQYF.

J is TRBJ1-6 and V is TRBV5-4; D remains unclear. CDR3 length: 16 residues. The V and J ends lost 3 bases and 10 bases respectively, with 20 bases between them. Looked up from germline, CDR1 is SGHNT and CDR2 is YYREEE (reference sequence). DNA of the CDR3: TGTGCCAGCAGCTCGAGACCCGGGGTCTTAGGATCACCCCTCCACTTT. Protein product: CASSSRPGVLGSPLHF.

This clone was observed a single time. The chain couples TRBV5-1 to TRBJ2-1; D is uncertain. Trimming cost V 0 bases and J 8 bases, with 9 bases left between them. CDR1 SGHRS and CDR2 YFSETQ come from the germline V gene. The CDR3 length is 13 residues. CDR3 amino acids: CASSLAQSDEQFF. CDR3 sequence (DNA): TGCGCCAGCAGCTTGGCCCAGTCCGATGAGCAGTTCTTC.

CDR3 loop: CASSPRDRGTNEQFF. DNA of the CDR3: TGTGCCAGCTCGCCAAGGGACAGGGGGACGAATGAGCAGTTCTTC. The chain couples TRBV18 to TRBJ2-1; 11 bases align to TRBD1. The CDR3 is made up of 15 amino acids. The germline CDR1 and CDR2 sequences are KGHSH and LQKENI. Losses at the gene ends were 6 bases for V and 7 bases for J; bases not matched to a gene: 8.